These 8 T cell receptor beta chains were sequenced from one sample in a study of blood T cell repertoires in COVID-19. Measured with immunoSEQ multiplex PCR; TCRdb has only the in-frame clones, and not every one. The top ten clones hold approximately 15% of a sample with tens of thousands of clones, more than 75% of them seen once. Sequenced sample: peripheral blood. The receptors here all came from a man aged 35-49 years with COVID-19, enrolled during active disease.

J is TRBJ2-2 and V is TRBV7-9; perhaps TRBD2 as D (6 bases). The V end lost 5 bases, the J end lost 2 bases, and 24 bases lay between the germline ends. The CDR3 runs 19 residues. Germline values: CDR1 SEHNR, CDR2 FQNEAQ (reference sequence). The CDR3 reads CASSPRKAGRTFNTGELFF. CDR3 nucleotides: TGTGCCAGCAGCCCGCGGAAGGCGGGGCGTACTTTTAACACCGGGGAGCTGTTTTTT.

This chain uses TRBV11-2 with TRBJ2-3; TRBD1 is a possible D gene (6 bases). The CDR3 contains 15 residues. Germline CDR1 SGHAT, CDR2 FQNNGV. Trimming cost V 6 bases and J 2 bases, with 15 bases left between them. The chain's CDR3 is CASRAGVEVTDTQYF. The CDR3 nucleotides are TGTGCCAGCAGGGCAGGGGTAGAGGTCACAGATACGCAGTATTTT.

The V gene is TRBV3-1 (or the pseudogene TRBV3-2), the J gene TRBJ2-7, with 7 nucleotides matching TRBD1. Germline CDR1 is LGHDT and CDR2 is YNNKEL (reference sequence). The V gene end was trimmed by 1 base and the J gene end by 3 bases; junction bases not matched to a gene: 0. The CDR3 runs 13 residues. This chain's CDR3 is CASSQGTGYEQYF. CDR3 coding DNA: TGTGCCAGCAGCCAAGGGACAGGCTACGAGCAGTACTTC.

The rearrangement links TRBV11-2 to TRBJ2-7; tentative D call: TRBD2 (6 bases). The CDR3 runs 13 residues. V was cut by 6 bases and J by 10 bases, with 19 bases left in between. Germline CDR1 reads SGHAT; CDR2 reads FQNNGV. CDR3 residues: CASSSTGDPLQYF. As DNA, the CDR3 is TGTGCCAGCAGTTCAACGGGAGACCCCCTTCAGTACTTC.

V and J are TRBV5-1 and TRBJ1-1, with a tentative D call TRBD1 (6 bases). V was shortened by 5 bases and J by 6 bases, with 17 bases between the two germline ends. The CDR3 is made up of 14 amino acids. Germline V gives CDR1 SGHRS, CDR2 YFSETQ. In DNA, the CDR3 is TGCGCCAGCAGATTTACAGGGTTGGCTTCTGAAGCTTTCTTT. The encoded protein is CASRFTGLASEAFF.

This clone has only one observation. This rearrangement joins TRBV19 to TRBJ1-4, with D tentatively TRBD1 (6 bases). V gave up 4 bases and J gave up 3 bases, with 12 bases separating them. Per germline, CDR1 LNHDA and CDR2 SQIVND (reference sequence). The CDR3 has 15 amino acids. The CDR3 protein is CASSTPGAANEKLFF. The CDR3 coding sequence is TGTGCCAGTAGTACCCCAGGGGCGGCTAATGAAAAACTGTTTTTT.

This rearrangement joins TRBV4-1 to TRBJ1-5; D is undetermined. V lost 1 base to trimming and J lost 3 bases, with 16 bases between them. The V gene's germline CDR1 is MGHRA and CDR2 YSYEKL. The CDR3 sequence is 17 residues long. The DNA for the CDR3 is TGCGCCAGCAGCCAAGGCCCTGGAGGGTCGTTCAATCAGCCCCAGCATTTT. The encoded protein is CASSQGPGGSFNQPQHF.

This chain links TRBV3-1 (or the pseudogene TRBV3-2) with TRBJ2-2, with 15 bases matching TRBD2. This CDR3 comprises 20 residues. Germline assignment: CDR1 LGHDT and CDR2 YNNKEL (reference sequence). V trimming: 4 bases; J trimming: 0 bases; junction bases outside the gene matches: 9. CDR3 protein: CASSRDRTSGGVSNTGELFF. The CDR3 DNA is TGTGCCAGCAGCCGGGACAGGACTAGCGGGGGGGTATCGAACACCGGGGAGCTGTTTTTT.